This T cell receptor beta chain emerged from a study of cytomegalovirus exposure and HLA in healthy donors. Study-wide context: A later analysis reported the roughly 130 validation repertoires used the same platform as the roughly 700 first-cohort repertoires. Points from the study as a whole: Among TCR beta chains, those listed as cytomegalovirus-associated numbered around 180.

Regarding this clone: As yet, its antigen is unknown.

Sequencing was performed with immunoSEQ multiplex PCR; in TCRdb, only in-frame clones are kept and a portion is missing. This table has some 250,000 clones, roughly 86% appearing once. The CDR3 sequence is 15 residues long. Germline V gene lookup returns CDR1 MDHEN and CDR2 SYDVKM. V lost 5 bases to trimming and J lost 5 bases; unmatched junction nucleotides: 8. The clonotype originates from a woman in her 30s in good health and CMV-seropositive. The V call is TRBV28, the J call TRBJ1-4; TRBD1 matches 7 bases. The source material was PBMCs. The CDR3 region has the DNA TGTGCCAGCAGTCCCGCGGGACAGCCGAATGAAAAACTGTTTTTT. The encoded protein is CASSPAGQPNEKLFF. The variable domain in full, completed from reference TRBV28 and TRBJ1-4, reads DVKVTQSSRYLVKRTGEKVFLECVQDMDHENMFWYRQDPGLGLRLIYFSYDVKMKEKGDIPEGYSVSREKKERFSLILESASTNQTSMYLCASSPAGQPNEKLFFGSGTQLSVL.